These 27 T cell receptor beta chains were all obtained from the same sample, sequenced in a study of blood T cell repertoires in COVID-19. Some clones are missing from TCRdb's copy, which holds only in-frame ones; the method was immunoSEQ multiplex PCR. The sample lists 170,000 or so clones; 80% to 85% were seen once. The sample consisted of peripheral blood. Receptors were obtained from a woman aged 40-49 years with COVID-19, enrolled during active disease.

This chain's CDR3 is CASSLASGVNSPLHF. The DNA of the CDR3 is TGTGCCAGCAGCTTAGCGTCAGGGGTGAATTCACCCCTCCACTTT. The V gene is TRBV7-6, the J gene TRBJ1-6, with D possibly matching TRBD1 (6 bases). Germline CDR1 and CDR2: SGHVS and FNYEAQ. Trimming removed 0 bases from V and 7 bases from J, with 10 bases in between. The CDR3 extends over 15 amino acids.

The chain employs TRBV5-1 and TRBJ2-1; D not resolved. The length of the CDR3 is 11 residues. The V and J ends lost 4 bases and 13 bases respectively, with 12 bases between them. Germline CDR1 reads SGHRS; CDR2 reads YFSETQ. The CDR3 coding sequence is TGCGCCAGCAGCCACCCTAAGCGACAGTTCTTC. Amino acid sequence: CASSHPKRQFF.

The V gene is TRBV15, the J gene TRBJ1-6; D unresolved. The CDR3 is 17 amino acids. Germline V gene sequence: CDR1 LNHNV, CDR2 YYDKDF (reference sequence). Between the trimmed V and J ends, which lost 0 bases and 3 bases, there was a span of 12 bases. This CDR3 reads CATSRDAGWFYNSPLHF. The CDR3 region has the DNA TGTGCCACCAGCAGAGACGCGGGGTGGTTCTATAATTCACCCCTCCACTTT. The full variable domain, with the rest looked up from reference TRBV15 and TRBJ1-6, is DAMVIQNPRYQVTQFGKPVTLSCSQTLNHNVMYWYQQKSSQAPKLLFHYYDKDFNNEADTPDNFQSRRPNTSFCFLDIRSPGLGDTAMYLCATSRDAGWFYNSPLHFGNGTRLTVT.

This clone was seen a handful of times. The chain carries TRBV13 and TRBJ2-5; 8 bases match TRBD2. CDR1 is PRHDT, CDR2 FYEKMQ, per germline (reference sequence). The length of the CDR3 is 15 residues. Losses at the gene ends were 4 bases for V and 4 bases for J; bases not matched to a gene: 8. CDR3 residues: CASSSTAGVGETQYF. The CDR3 DNA reads as TGTGCCAGCAGCTCGACAGCGGGAGTAGGAGAGACCCAGTACTTC.

This rearrangement joins TRBV18 to TRBJ1-1, with TRBD1 matching over 8 bases. The germline CDR1 and CDR2 sequences are KGHSH and LQKENI. After removal of 3 bases from V and 6 bases from J, the junction contained 3 bases not matched to a gene. This CDR3 is 13 amino acids long. The CDR3 sequence is CASSPTGEAEAFF. Here the CDR3 DNA reads TGTGCCAGCTCACCGACAGGGGAAGCTGAAGCTTTCTTT.

The genes are TRBV28 and TRBJ2-3; D might be TRBD2 (7 bases). This CDR3 comprises 14 residues. The V end lost 3 bases, the J end lost 4 bases, and 11 bases lay between the germline ends. In germline, CDR1 is MDHEN, CDR2 SYDVKM. The CDR3 protein is CASSFLRGPDTQYF. The CDR3 nucleotides read TGTGCCAGCAGTTTTCTGCGGGGGCCAGATACGCAGTATTTT.

V and J are TRBV11-2 and TRBJ2-4; D possibly corresponds to TRBD1 (6 bases). Looked up from germline, CDR1 is SGHAT and CDR2 is FQNNGV. With 3 bases removed from V and 2 bases from J, the gap between germline ends came to 20 bases. The CDR3 is made up of 18 amino acids. The CDR3 loop reads CASSFVGGHRETKNIQYF. For the CDR3, the DNA is TGTGCCAGCAGCTTCGTAGGGGGTCACAGGGAAACCAAAAACATTCAGTACTTC. Full variable domain (missing parts from reference TRBV11-2 and TRBJ2-4): EAGVAQSPRYKIIEKRQSVAFWCNPISGHATLYWYQQILGQGPKLLIQFQNNGVVDDSQLPKDRFSAERLKGVDSTLKIQPAKLEDSAVYLCASSFVGGHRETKNIQYFGAGTRLSVL.

This clone showed up just once. The rearrangement links TRBV19 to TRBJ2-7, with a weak D call TRBD1 (6 bases). CDR1 LNHDA and CDR2 SQIVND come from the germline V gene (reference sequence). Trimming cost V 6 bases and J 2 bases, with 11 bases left between them. The CDR3 spans 13 residues. For the CDR3, the DNA is TGTGCCAGTAGGTGGCAGGGGACCTACGAGCAGTACTTC. It specifies CASRWQGTYEQYF. The full variable domain, with the rest looked up from reference TRBV19 and TRBJ2-7, is DGGITQSPKYLFRKEGQNVTLSCEQNLNHDAMYWYRQDPGQGLRLIYYSQIVNDFQKGDIAEGYSVSREKKESFPLTVTSAQKNPTAFYLCASRWQGTYEQYFGPGTRLTVT.

The chain recombines TRBV3-1 (or the pseudogene TRBV3-2) with TRBJ1-2; D remains unclear. Germline assignment: CDR1 LGHDT and CDR2 YNNKEL (reference sequence). V was cut by 0 bases and J by 11 bases, with 13 bases left in between. The CDR3 covers 13 residues. CDR3 loop: CASSQDRYGGYTF. The CDR3 nucleotides are TGTGCCAGCAGCCAAGATCGGTATGGTGGTTACACCTTC.

The CDR3 region has the DNA TGTGCCAGCAGCCCTCGCGGACAGGGAGACAGAAACACCATATATTTT. Its translation is CASSPRGQGDRNTIYF. The chain carries TRBV9 and TRBJ1-3, with TRBD1 identical over 8 bases. The CDR3 has 16 residues. The germline V gene has CDR1 SGDLS and CDR2 YYNGEE. The ends lost 4 bases at V and 5 bases at J; junction bases unmatched: 11. The full variable domain, with the rest looked up from reference TRBV9 and TRBJ1-3, is DSGVTQTPKHLITATGQRVTLRCSPRSGDLSVYWYQQSLDQGLQFLIQYYNGEERAKGNILERFSAQQFPDLHSELNLSSLELGDSALYFCASSPRGQGDRNTIYFGEGSWLTVV.

The chain is built from TRBV7-9 and TRBJ1-2; D is unclear. The V gene's germline CDR1 is SEHNR and CDR2 FQNEAQ (reference sequence). Trimming cost V 0 bases and J 4 bases, with 9 bases left between them. The CDR3 spans 14 residues. The DNA of the CDR3 is TGTGCCAGCAGCTTAGCGATCCAAGCCTATGGCTACACCTTC. Translating it yields CASSLAIQAYGYTF.

In nucleotides, the CDR3 is TGTGCCAGCAGCCTTCTAGCGGGCGTGGAGACCCAGTACTTC. Translated: CASSLLAGVETQYF. The V call is TRBV3-1 (or the pseudogene TRBV3-2), the J call TRBJ2-5, with TRBD2 matching 8 bases. The CDR3 length is 14 residues. The junction had 6 bases not matched to a gene; V was cut back by 4 bases and J by 5 bases. Germline loops: CDR1 LGHDT, CDR2 YNNKEL (reference sequence).

This rearrangement joins TRBV9 to TRBJ1-6; D uncertain. The ends were cut back, 4 bases at V and 0 bases at J, with 11 bases in the middle. The CDR3 covers 16 residues. CDR1 and CDR2 from the germline V gene are SGDLS and YYNGEE. DNA of the CDR3: TGTGCCAGCAGCCGCGGGGAAAACTCCTATAATTCACCCCTCCACTTT. Its protein product is CASSRGENSYNSPLHF. Based on the CDR3 plus reference TRBV9 and TRBJ1-6, the full variable domain is DSGVTQTPKHLITATGQRVTLRCSPRSGDLSVYWYQQSLDQGLQFLIQYYNGEERAKGNILERFSAQQFPDLHSELNLSSLELGDSALYFCASSRGENSYNSPLHFGNGTRLTVT.

The CDR3 loop is CASRRSGSDQPQHF. The CDR3 coding sequence is TGTGCCAGCAGACGATCAGGGTCGGATCAGCCCCAGCATTTT. The chain links TRBV7-9 to TRBJ1-5; maybe TRBD1 (5 bases). This CDR3 comprises 14 residues. V was clipped by 6 bases and J by 5 bases, with 14 bases between them. Germline CDR1 is SEHNR and CDR2 is FQNEAQ (reference sequence).

V and J are TRBV6-5 and TRBJ2-1; 11 bases agree with TRBD2. The CDR3 covers 12 residues. From germline, CDR1 is MNHEY and CDR2 SVGAGI. DNA of the CDR3: TGTGGGACCGGGACTAGCGGAAATGAGCAGTTCTTC. Translated: CGTGTSGNEQFF.

The chain recombines TRBV3-1 (or the pseudogene TRBV3-2) with TRBJ1-5, with a weak D call TRBD1 (5 bases). V was trimmed by 0 bases and J by 2 bases, leaving 17 bases between them. Germline V gives CDR1 LGHDT, CDR2 YNNKEL (reference sequence). The CDR3 has 18 residues. The CDR3 reads CASSQESPREDCNQPQHF. The DNA for the CDR3 is TGTGCCAGCAGCCAAGAATCGCCCAGGGAGGATTGCAATCAGCCCCAGCATTTT.

This sequence joins TRBV19 and TRBJ2-3, with TRBD2 matching 7 bases. Germline loops: CDR1 LNHDA, CDR2 SQIVND (reference sequence). The CDR3 covers 13 residues. The V gene end was trimmed by 9 bases and the J gene end by 1 base; junction bases not matched to a gene: 4. The CDR3, as DNA: TGTGCCAGCGGACTAGGGGGCACAGATACGCAGTATTTT. As protein: CASGLGGTDTQYF. The variable domain in full, with the rest retrieved from reference TRBV19 and TRBJ2-3, is DGGITQSPKYLFRKEGQNVTLSCEQNLNHDAMYWYRQDPGQGLRLIYYSQIVNDFQKGDIAEGYSVSREKKESFPLTVTSAQKNPTAFYLCASGLGGTDTQYFGPGTRLTVL.

The V gene is TRBV6-5, the J gene TRBJ1-1; D call uncertain. V was clipped by 2 bases and J by 6 bases, with 10 bases between them. The germline CDR1 and CDR2 sequences are MNHEY and SVGAGI. The CDR3 contains 13 residues. The CDR3 reads CASSYKREAEAFF. Written as DNA, the CDR3 is TGTGCCAGCAGTTACAAGAGAGAAGCTGAAGCTTTCTTT.

This clone was seen only once. The chain carries TRBV19 and TRBJ1-5, with 7 bases that match TRBD1. The V segment lost 3 bases and the J segment 3 bases; nucleotides outside the gene matches: 5. The CDR3 spans 15 residues. Per germline, CDR1 LNHDA and CDR2 SQIVND (reference sequence). In DNA form, the CDR3 reads TGTGCCAGTAGTATCCCCGACAGGGACAATCAGCCCCAGCATTTT. Protein sequence: CASSIPDRDNQPQHF.

The chain is built from TRBV15 and TRBJ2-5; 10 bases line up with TRBD1. J lost 5 bases, V lost 0 bases, and 6 bases had no gene match. Germline-derived CDR1 and CDR2 are LNHNV and YYDKDF (reference sequence). This CDR3 has 16 amino acids. The DNA for the CDR3 is TGTGCCACCAGCAGAGATCGGGGACAGGGGCGGGAGACCCAGTACTTC. This codes for CATSRDRGQGRETQYF. Based on the CDR3 plus reference TRBV15 and TRBJ2-5, the full variable domain is DAMVIQNPRYQVTQFGKPVTLSCSQTLNHNVMYWYQQKSSQAPKLLFHYYDKDFNNEADTPDNFQSRRPNTSFCFLDIRSPGLGDTAMYLCATSRDRGQGRETQYFGPGTRLLVL.

The V call is TRBV6-5, the J call TRBJ1-1; 10 bases line up with TRBD1. Germline values: CDR1 MNHEY, CDR2 SVGAGI. The V segment lost 4 bases and the J segment 0 bases; nucleotides outside the gene matches: 5. CDR3 size: 16 residues. In DNA form, the CDR3 reads TGTGCCAGCAGTTTGACAGGGGGCTTGCTGAACACTGAAGCTTTCTTT. Residues: CASSLTGGLLNTEAFF.

In its sample, this clone was seen once. CDR3 sequence: CASSFRLAGDTQYF. In nucleotides, the CDR3 is TGTGCCAGCAGCTTTAGGCTAGCGGGAGATACGCAGTATTTT. The chain links TRBV7-9 to TRBJ2-3; 8 bases are a match to TRBD2. The J segment lost 5 bases and the V segment lost 3 bases, leaving 4 bases of the junction unmatched. Germline V gene lookup returns CDR1 SEHNR and CDR2 FQNEAQ (reference sequence). This CDR3 has 14 amino acids. Full variable domain (rest looked up from reference TRBV7-9 and TRBJ2-3): DTGVSQNPRHKITKRGQNVTFRCDPISEHNRLYWYRQTLGQGPEFLTYFQNEAQLEKSRLLSDRFSAERPKGSFSTLEIQRTEQGDSAMYLCASSFRLAGDTQYFGPGTRLTVL.

This clone was found many times. The rearrangement links TRBV13 to TRBJ2-7; D possibly corresponds to TRBD2 (6 bases). With 5 bases removed from V and 4 bases from J, the gap between germline ends came to 21 bases. Germline V CDR1 and CDR2: PRHDT, FYEKMQ (reference sequence). The CDR3 contains 16 residues. The chain's CDR3 is CASSHSGPGGIYEQYF. The DNA for the CDR3 is TGTGCCAGCAGCCATAGCGGACCAGGAGGTATTTACGAGCAGTACTTC.

This chain connects TRBV4-1 to TRBJ1-2; the match to TRBD1 covers 9 bases. In germline, CDR1 is MGHRA, CDR2 YSYEKL. The CDR3 is 13 amino acids. Trimming removed 3 bases from V and 5 bases from J; junction bases left unmatched: 1. CDR3 nucleotide sequence: TGCGCCAGCAGCCATGGACAGGGGTATGGCTACACCTTC. Its translation: CASSHGQGYGYTF.

The chain uses TRBV10-1 and TRBJ2-7; maybe TRBD2 (5 bases). The V end lost 6 bases, the J end lost 4 bases, and 16 bases lay between the germline ends. This CDR3 spans 14 amino acids. Germline V gives CDR1 WNHNN, CDR2 SYGVQD (reference sequence). CDR3 sequence reads: CASSPSWRRYEQYF. As DNA, the CDR3 is TGCGCCAGCAGCCCTAGCTGGCGTCGGTACGAGCAGTACTTC.

This clone was picked up one time. The chain is built from TRBV18 and TRBJ2-3; 7 positions agree with TRBD1. Germline assignment: CDR1 KGHSH and CDR2 LQKENI. There are 13 residues in the CDR3. The V and J ends lost 4 bases and 6 bases, in that order; junction bases with no gene match: 4. The CDR3 sequence is CASSLNRGDTQYF. The CDR3 DNA reads as TGTGCCAGCTCACTAAACAGGGGCGATACGCAGTATTTT.

The chain recombines TRBV28 with TRBJ2-3; no definite D call. The CDR3 consists of 15 residues. Trimming took 6 bases from V and 1 from J, leaving 14 bases between them. Germline lookup yields CDR1 MDHEN and CDR2 SYDVKM. The CDR3 bases are TGTGCCAGCAGCCCCTCGCAGCGCCGCACAGATACGCAGTATTTT. Its translation is CASSPSQRRTDTQYF.